These T cell receptor beta chains were read from a single sample in a study of T cell responses to AZD1222 COVID-19 vaccine. TCRdb's copy holds only in-frame clones and misses some; the assay was immunoSEQ multiplex PCR. The sample holds fewer than 130,000 clones, around nine tenths seen once. Here the sequenced sample was peripheral blood, taken on day 0 of AZD1222 vaccination. The receptors were gathered from an adult in good health. Both conserved end residues are part of each CDR3. D genes are given only for firm matches. Expanded clones are given a class, and other clones once, few, many or no size at all.

>TRBV28|.|.|TRBJ2-5
TGTGCCAGCAGCTACACGAAAGAGACCCAGTACTTC
CASSYTKETQYF
>TRBV7-8|few|.|TRBJ1-1
TGTGCCAGCAGCTTAGCCGGAAAATGGGACACTGAAGCTTTCTTT
CASSLAGKWDTEAFF
>TRBV19|.|.|TRBJ1-1
TGTGCCAGTAGTATAGCAGGGTTTGGGAACACTGAAGCTTTCTTT
CASSIAGFGNTEAFF
>TRBV28|.|TRBD1|TRBJ1-2
TGTGCCAGCAGTTTAGGAGGACAGGCATACTATGGCTACACCTTC
CASSLGGQAYYGYTF
>TRBV3-1/TRBV3-2|.|TRBD1|TRBJ1-4
TGTGCCAGCAGCCATCTACCCGGGACAGGGTATGTGGAACTGTTTTTT
CASSHLPGTGYVELFF
>TRBV28|.|TRBD1|TRBJ1-2
TGTGCCAGCAGTACCCCGGTGGGGACAGGGAACTATGGCTACACCTTC
CASSTPVGTGNYGYTF
>TRBV28|.|.|TRBJ1-1
TGTGCCAGCCTGATGGGGGCCACTGAAGCTTTCTTT
CASLMGATEAFF
>TRBV28|.|TRBD2|TRBJ2-1
TGTGCCAGCAGTTTCAGGGGAGCGGGGGTCAATGAGCAGTTCTTC
CASSFRGAGVNEQFF
>TRBV2|.|.|TRBJ1-6
TGTGCCAGCAGTTCAGGGTATGGTAATTCACCCCTCCACTTT
CASSSGYGNSPLHF
>TRBV6-5|.|.|TRBJ1-2
TGTGCCAGCAGTACGGGGGGGACCGGGCATGGCTACACCTTC
CASSTGGTGHGYTF
>TRBV28|.|.|TRBJ2-7
TGTGCCAGCAGTTTACCGGGGGAAGGAAGTGAGCAGTACTTC
CASSLPGEGSEQYF
>TRBV9|.|.|TRBJ2-3
TGTGCCAGCAGCGTAGGGCGAAATGGGCGTGGTGCAGATACGCAGTATTTT
CASSVGRNGRGADTQYF
>TRBV6-2/TRBV6-3|.|.|TRBJ1-2
TGTGCCAGCAGTTATGGCCCCGTCGCTAATGACTATGGCTACACCTTC
CASSYGPVANDYGYTF
>TRBV19|.|TRBD1|TRBJ1-5
TGTGCCAGTAGGCCCGGGACAGGGGGCGACCAGCCCCAGCATTTT
CASRPGTGGDQPQHF
>TRBV28|once|.|TRBJ1-4
TGTGCCAGCAGTTTATCGACCGTGAATGAAAAACTGTTTTTT
CASSLSTVNEKLFF
>TRBV5-4|.|TRBD1|TRBJ1-6
TGTGCCAGCAGCTCGACAGGGGAACGTTCACCCCTCCACTTT
CASSSTGERSPLHF
>TRBV7-2|.|TRBD2|TRBJ2-3
TGTGCCAGCAGCTACCTAGCGGGGGGGCACCTTGCTGATACGCAGTATTTT
CASSYLAGGHLADTQYF
>TRBV19|.|.|TRBJ1-2
TGTGCCAGTAGTAACCGGGAACCCTATGGCTACACCTTC
CASSNREPYGYTF
>TRBV20-1|.|.|TRBJ1-5
TGCAGTGCTAGTTGGGGATTGACAGAGAATCAGCCCCAGCATTTT
CSASWGLTENQPQHF
>TRBV2|.|.|TRBJ2-3
TGTGCCAGCGATCGGGGGAGGGATACGCAGTATTTT
CASDRGRDTQYF
>TRBV2|.|TRBD1|TRBJ1-2
TGTGCCAGCAGTTCTACAAGGACAGGGCGGAAAATCTATGGCTACACCTTC
CASSSTRTGRKIYGYTF
>TRBV28|.|.|TRBJ1-2
TGTGCCAGCAGGATTCCCGGGGTTAACTATGGCTACACCTTC
CASRIPGVNYGYTF
>TRBV5-1|.|TRBD1|TRBJ1-4
TGCGCCAGCAGCCCCAGGACAGGGGGCAGTGAAAAACTGTTTTTT
CASSPRTGGSEKLFF
>TRBV19|.|.|TRBJ2-2
TGTGCCAGTAGTGGTGGCAGAACCGGGGAGCTGTTTTTT
CASSGGRTGELFF
>TRBV12-3/TRBV12-4|.|.|TRBJ2-4
TGTGCCAGCAGTTTGTGGAGGAACATTCAGTACTTC
CASSLWRNIQYF
>TRBV2|.|TRBD1|TRBJ2-2
TGTGCCAGCAGTGTCAGGACAGGGTCGACCGGGGAGCTGTTTTTT
CASSVRTGSTGELFF
>TRBV28|.|TRBD1|TRBJ1-6
TGTGCCAGCAGTCTGGGACAGGGGGCTTTTGTCTCACCCCTCCACTTT
CASSLGQGAFVSPLHF
>TRBV29-1|.|.|TRBJ1-1
TGCAGCGTCCGGCTGACAGTACAGGGCGCTTCTGAAGCTTTCTTT
CSVRLTVQGASEAFF
>TRBV4-2|.|.|TRBJ1-4
TGTGCCAGCAGCCAAGATCGAGGGCCGGAAAAACTGTTTTTT
CASSQDRGPEKLFF
>TRBV6-2/TRBV6-3|.|.|TRBJ2-7
TGTGCCAGCAGTTACTCGAGTGGGACAAATCTCGAGCAGTACTTC
CASSYSSGTNLEQYF
>TRBV6-2/TRBV6-3|.|.|TRBJ1-4
TGTGCCAGCAGTTCAACCTCCGGACCTAATGAAAAACTGTTTTTT
CASSSTSGPNEKLFF
>TRBV5-6|few|.|TRBJ1-6
TGTGCCAGCAGCGCCGCCGGCAGTACCTATAATTCACCCCTCCACTTT
CASSAAGSTYNSPLHF
>TRBV10-3|.|.|TRBJ2-2
TGTGCCATCAGTGAGCAGGGTTTTATCGGGGAGCTGTTTTTT
CAISEQGFIGELFF
>TRBV10-3|.|TRBD1|TRBJ2-7
TGTGCCATCAGTGACACCGGGACAGGGAAGGGTTACGAGCAGTACTTC
CAISDTGTGKGYEQYF
>TRBV2|few|TRBD1|TRBJ1-4
TGTGCCAGCAGTGGGACAGGGCCTAATGAAAAACTGTTTTTT
CASSGTGPNEKLFF
>TRBV6-1|.|TRBD2|TRBJ2-7
TGTGCCAGCAGTGGGAAGACTAGCGGGACCCACTACGAGCAGTACTTC
CASSGKTSGTHYEQYF
>TRBV5-1|.|TRBD2|TRBJ2-1
TGCGCCAGCAGCAAGGCTAGCGGGGGCCTATACAATGAGCAGTTCTTC
CASSKASGGLYNEQFF
>TRBV29-1|.|.|TRBJ2-2
TGCAGCGTTGAGGACCCCTTGAAGGGGCCGAACACCGGGGAGCTGTTTTTT
CSVEDPLKGPNTGELFF
>TRBV3-1/TRBV3-2|.|.|TRBJ1-4
TGTGCCAGCAGCCTAGATCGGGAGGAAAAACTGTTTTTT
CASSLDREEKLFF
>TRBV6-6|.|TRBD1|TRBJ1-1
TGTGCCAGCAGTACCGACAGGGTCACTGAAGCTTTCTTT
CASSTDRVTEAFF
>TRBV5-1|few|.|TRBJ2-2
TGCGCCAGCAGCGAGGGCATCGGGGCCGGGGAGCTGTTTTTT
CASSEGIGAGELFF
>TRBV3-1/TRBV3-2|.|.|TRBJ2-5
TGTGCCAGCAGCCAAGCGGGGCTTCAAGAGACCCAGTACTTC
CASSQAGLQETQYF
>TRBV7-2|.|.|TRBJ1-1
TGTGCCAGCAGCTTAGGGGGTACGGACACTGAAGCTTTCTTT
CASSLGGTDTEAFF
>TRBV5-4|.|.|TRBJ1-2
TGTGCCAGCAGCTTGGGGGAACAACGCTATGGCTACACCTTC
CASSLGEQRYGYTF
>TRBV7-8|.|TRBD1|TRBJ1-3
TGTGCCAGCAGCCTCCGGGACAGGAATAACCCTGGAAACACCATATATTTT
CASSLRDRNNPGNTIYF
>TRBV7-2|.|.|TRBJ2-1
TGTGCCAGCAGCACAGGGTCCTACAATGAGCAGTTCTTC
CASSTGSYNEQFF
>TRBV18|.|.|TRBJ2-7
TGTGCCAGCTCACCAGAGACCCAGGGGGAGCAGTACTTC
CASSPETQGEQYF
>TRBV5-1|.|.|TRBJ2-3
TGCGCCAGCCACGGAAGGGAGGTACTTAGCACAGATACGCAGTATTTT
CASHGREVLSTDTQYF
>TRBV28|.|.|TRBJ2-7
TGTGCCAGCAGTTTAACCTATTTCCTCAGAACCTACGAGCAGTACTTC
CASSLTYFLRTYEQYF
>TRBV6-6|once|.|TRBJ2-3
TGTGCCAGCAGTTACTCGGGACAACCAGATACGCAGTATTTT
CASSYSGQPDTQYF
>TRBV5-1|.|.|TRBJ1-1
TGCGCCAGCAGCCACTCCGCTAACATGAACACTGAAGCTTTCTTT
CASSHSANMNTEAFF
>TRBV3-1/TRBV3-2|once|.|TRBJ1-1
TGTGCCAGCAGCCTACGGACAGCTAACACTGAAGCTTTCTTT
CASSLRTANTEAFF
>TRBV9|.|.|TRBJ2-1
TGTGCCAGCACTTTCGGGACTGGTCCCTATGAGCAGTTCTTC
CASTFGTGPYEQFF